The 8 T cell receptor beta chains below come from one sample, sequenced in a study of PD-1 blockade in classical Hodgkin lymphoma. Time point noted: cycle 4 day 1 (C4D1), after less than seven weeks of nivolumab. With no exception, relapse followed autologous stem cell transplantation in all patients, and brentuximab vedotin exposure varied. Sequenced by immunoSEQ multiplex PCR; TCRdb stores in-frame clones only, minus some. This sample carries roughly 52,000 clones, roughly 86% of them seen once, and the ten largest clones take 6.5% to 8.5%. Source: peripheral blood mononuclear cells (PBMCs), taken before the fourth cycle of nivolumab. Every receptor here comes from a human donor with classical Hodgkin lymphoma.

V gene TRBV10-1 combines with J gene TRBJ2-1; 7 bases agree with TRBD2. The J segment lost 0 bases and the V segment lost 3 bases, leaving 5 bases of the junction unmatched. Germline values: CDR1 WNHNN, CDR2 SYGVQD (reference sequence). CDR3 size: 16 residues. CDR3 amino acids: CASSDIRGSSYNEQFF. The CDR3 nucleotides are TGCGCCAGCAGTGACATTCGCGGGAGCTCCTACAATGAGCAGTTCTTC.

This clone is medium-sized within its sample. J is TRBJ2-7 and V is TRBV4-1; TRBD2 is a possible D gene (6 bases). V was clipped by 1 base and J by 6 bases, with 13 bases between them. The CDR3 is 14 residues long. Per the germline V gene, CDR1 is MGHRA and CDR2 is YSYEKL. DNA of the CDR3: TGCGCCAGCAGCCAAGCCCCCCTAGCGACCGAGCAGTACTTC. Protein product: CASSQAPLATEQYF.

V and J are TRBV7-8 and TRBJ1-5, with TRBD1 matching over 7 bases. Germline V gene lookup returns CDR1 SGHVS and CDR2 FQNEAQ. The CDR3 consists of 14 residues. The trim removed 3 bases at V and 3 bases at J, leaving 2 bases unmatched. CDR3 sequence (DNA): TGTGCCAGCAGCTTGGGACAGCTCAATCAGCCCCAGCATTTT. The encoded protein is CASSLGQLNQPQHF. Based on the CDR3 plus reference TRBV7-8 and TRBJ1-5, the full variable domain is GAGVSQSPRYKVAKRGQDVALRCDPISGHVSLFWYQQALGQGPEFLTYFQNEAQLDKSGLPSDRFFAERPEGSVSTLKIQRTQQEDSAVYLCASSLGQLNQPQHFGDGTRLSIL.

This chain joins TRBV7-9 and TRBJ2-7; the D gene is possibly TRBD1 (5 bases). This CDR3 is 13 amino acids long. Trimming cost V 5 bases and J 0 bases, with 8 bases left between them. Germline assignment: CDR1 SEHNR and CDR2 FQNEAQ (reference sequence). In DNA form, the CDR3 reads TGTGCCAGCAGCACAGGTAACTCCTACGAGCAGTACTTC. Translation: CASSTGNSYEQYF.

The rearrangement uses TRBV6-4 and TRBJ1-5, with 8 bases matching TRBD1. Trimming removed 6 bases from V and 3 bases from J; junction bases left unmatched: 13. The CDR3 length is 17 residues. Looked up from germline, CDR1 is MRHNA and CDR2 is SNTAGT. The CDR3 DNA follows: TGTGCCAGCAGAGGACGGACAGGGTCTCGTTCCAATCAGCCCCAGCATTTT. Protein product: CASRGRTGSRSNQPQHF.

This chain uses TRBV15 with TRBJ1-2; no reliable D call. Trimming stripped 3 bases from V and 4 bases from J, with 15 bases between. The CDR3 loop spans 15 amino acids. From germline, CDR1 is LNHNV and CDR2 YYDKDF (reference sequence). For the CDR3, the DNA is TGTGCCACCAGCAGGGAACAAGGACCTTCCTATGGCTACACCTTC. Its translation: CATSREQGPSYGYTF.

V is TRBV7-9 and J is TRBJ1-1; 10 positions match TRBD1. The trim removed 5 bases at V and 7 bases at J, leaving 4 bases unmatched. The germline gives CDR1 SEHNR, CDR2 FQNEAQ (reference sequence). The CDR3 extends over 13 amino acids. The CDR3 DNA reads TGTGCCAGCAGCCCGACAGGGGGCTATGAAGCTTTCTTT. This codes for CASSPTGGYEAFF.

The chain combines TRBV7-9 with TRBJ1-4, with D maybe TRBD1 (6 bases). Trimming removed 1 base from V and 7 bases from J, with 13 bases in between. The CDR3 sequence is 15 residues long. CDR1 is SEHNR, CDR2 FQNEAQ, per germline (reference sequence). The CDR3 DNA sequence: TGTGCCAGCAGCTTAGTTCCGGGGGCCCGTGAAAAACTGTTTTTT. This sequence encodes CASSLVPGAREKLFF.